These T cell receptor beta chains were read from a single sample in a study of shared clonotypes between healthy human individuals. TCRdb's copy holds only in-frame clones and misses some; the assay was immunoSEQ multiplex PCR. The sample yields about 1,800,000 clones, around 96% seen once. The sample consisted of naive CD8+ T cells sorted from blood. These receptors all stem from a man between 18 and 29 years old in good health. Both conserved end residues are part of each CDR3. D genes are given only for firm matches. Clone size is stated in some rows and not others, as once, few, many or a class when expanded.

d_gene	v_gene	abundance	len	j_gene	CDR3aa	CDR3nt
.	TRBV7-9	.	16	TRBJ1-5	CASSLGTGGSNQPQHF	TGTGCCAGCAGCTTAGGCACAGGTGGGAGCAATCAGCCCCAGCATTTT
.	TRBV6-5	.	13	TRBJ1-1	CASSPGGNTEAFF	TGTGCCAGCAGTCCGGGCGGCAACACTGAAGCTTTCTTT
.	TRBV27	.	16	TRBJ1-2	CASSPSSGEEDYGYTF	TGTGCCAGCAGTCCATCATCAGGGGAAGAGGACTATGGCTACACCTTC
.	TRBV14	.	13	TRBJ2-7	CASSYQYTGEQYF	TGTGCCAGCAGCTATCAATACACGGGCGAGCAGTACTTC
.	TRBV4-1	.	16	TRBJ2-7	CASSQSIGGSSYEQYF	TGCGCCAGCAGCCAATCAATCGGGGGATCTTCCTACGAGCAGTACTTC
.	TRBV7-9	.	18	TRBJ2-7	CASSLEVASGVPGNEQYF	TGTGCCAGCAGCTTAGAGGTGGCATCTGGGGTCCCAGGAAACGAGCAGTACTTC
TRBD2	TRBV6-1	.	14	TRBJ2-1	CASSPGLAYNEQFF	TGTGCCAGCAGTCCGGGACTAGCGTACAATGAGCAGTTCTTC
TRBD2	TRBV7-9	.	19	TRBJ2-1	CASSLVDSSGSYLRDEQFF	TGTGCCAGCAGCTTAGTCGACTCTAGCGGGAGCTACCTTAGGGATGAGCAGTTCTTC
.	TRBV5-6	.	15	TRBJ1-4	CASSLGGGGTEKLFF	TGTGCCAGCAGCTTGGGAGGTGGTGGGACTGAAAAACTGTTTTTT
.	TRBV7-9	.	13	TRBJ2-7	CASSPPTGMEQYF	TGTGCCAGCAGCCCCCCGACTGGTATGGAGCAGTACTTC
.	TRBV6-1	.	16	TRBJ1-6	CASSEATAIYNSPLHF	TGTGCCAGCAGTGAAGCAACAGCGATCTATAATTCACCCCTCCACTTT
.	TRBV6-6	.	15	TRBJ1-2	CASNSGQGEDYGYTF	TGTGCCAGCAACTCAGGTCAGGGAGAAGACTATGGCTACACCTTC
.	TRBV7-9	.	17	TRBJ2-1	CASSFPRIVSRYNEQFF	TGTGCCAGCAGCTTCCCCAGAATTGTATCGAGGTACAATGAGCAGTTCTTC
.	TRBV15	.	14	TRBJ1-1	CATSREDMNTEAFF	TGTGCCACCAGCAGAGAAGACATGAACACTGAAGCTTTCTTT
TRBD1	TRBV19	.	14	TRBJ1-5	CASSISGGDQPQHF	TGTGCCAGTAGTATTTCAGGGGGCGATCAGCCCCAGCATTTT
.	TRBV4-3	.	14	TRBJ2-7	CASSATGNSYEQYF	TGCGCCAGCAGCGCCACAGGGAACTCCTACGAGCAGTACTTC
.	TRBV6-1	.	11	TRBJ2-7	CASSEEGEQYF	TGTGCCAGCAGTGAAGAGGGAGAGCAGTACTTC
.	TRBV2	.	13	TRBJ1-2	CASSEAHWDGYTF	TGTGCCAGCAGTGAAGCGCACTGGGATGGCTACACCTTC
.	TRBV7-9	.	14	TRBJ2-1	CASSETIQDDEQFF	TGTGCCAGCAGCGAAACTATACAGGATGATGAGCAGTTCTTC
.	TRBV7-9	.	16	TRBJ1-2	CASSSTTYSPDDGYTF	TGTGCCAGCAGTTCCACCACTTACAGCCCCGATGATGGCTACACCTTC
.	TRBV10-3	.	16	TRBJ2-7	CAISESIQGMTYEQYF	TGTGCCATCAGTGAGTCGATCCAGGGGATGACCTACGAGCAGTACTTC
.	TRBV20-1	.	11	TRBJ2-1	CSARYSNEQFF	TGCAGTGCTAGATACAGCAATGAGCAGTTCTTC
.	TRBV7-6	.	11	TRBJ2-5	CASSLTETQYF	TGTGCCAGCAGCTTAACAGAGACCCAGTACTTC
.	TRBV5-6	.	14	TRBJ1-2	CASSNQGSPYGYTF	TGTGCCAGCAGTAATCAGGGCTCACCCTATGGCTACACCTTC
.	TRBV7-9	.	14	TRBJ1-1	CASTVHGGDTEAFF	TGTGCCAGCACGGTCCATGGTGGTGACACTGAAGCTTTCTTT
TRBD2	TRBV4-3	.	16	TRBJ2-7	CASSQEGPAGAYEQYF	TGCGCCAGCAGCCAAGAGGGGCCAGCGGGAGCCTACGAGCAGTACTTC
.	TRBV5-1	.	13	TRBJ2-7	CASSPGDLYEQYF	TGCGCCAGCAGCCCGGGTGACCTCTACGAGCAGTACTTC
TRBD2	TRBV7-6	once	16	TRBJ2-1	CASTRRAGDEYNEQFF	TGTGCCAGCACCCGGCGAGCGGGGGATGAGTACAATGAGCAGTTCTTC
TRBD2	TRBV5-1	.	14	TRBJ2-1	CASTTSDSYNEQFF	TGCGCCAGCACGACTAGCGACTCCTACAATGAGCAGTTCTTC
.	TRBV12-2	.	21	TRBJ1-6	CASRLRTEERFPDSYNSPLHF	TGTGCAAGTCGCTTAAGGACAGAGGAGAGGTTTCCCGACTCCTATAATTCACCCCTCCACTTT
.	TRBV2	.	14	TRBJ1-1	CASSERPPRTEAFF	TGTGCCAGCAGTGAGCGGCCCCCGCGGACTGAAGCTTTCTTT
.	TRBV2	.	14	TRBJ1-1	CASSETFGDTEAFF	TGTGCCAGCAGTGAAACATTTGGGGACACTGAAGCTTTCTTT
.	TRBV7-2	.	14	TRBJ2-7	CASSLRRDGYEQYF	TGTGCCAGCAGCTTAAGAAGGGACGGTTACGAGCAGTACTTC
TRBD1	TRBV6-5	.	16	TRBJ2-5	CASSSILTGGYETQYF	TGTGCCAGCAGTTCAATTTTGACAGGGGGCTACGAGACCCAGTACTTC
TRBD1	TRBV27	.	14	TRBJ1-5	CASSLIGGGQPQHF	TGTGCCAGCAGTTTGATAGGGGGCGGTCAGCCCCAGCATTTT
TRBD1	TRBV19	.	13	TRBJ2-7	CASSMTGAYEQYF	TGTGCCAGTAGTATGACAGGGGCCTACGAGCAGTACTTC
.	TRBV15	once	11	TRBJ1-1	CATSNSFEAFF	TGTGCCACCAGCAACAGCTTTGAAGCTTTCTTT
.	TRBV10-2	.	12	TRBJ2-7	CASSEQGAEQYF	TGCGCCAGCAGTGAGCAGGGAGCCGAGCAGTACTTC
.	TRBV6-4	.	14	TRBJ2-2	CASKERGNTGELFF	TGTGCCAGCAAGGAGAGGGGGAACACCGGGGAGCTGTTTTTT